The rows below give T cell receptor beta chains drawn from one sample of a study of control samples from healthy donors and cancer patients. Sequencing was performed with immunoSEQ multiplex PCR; in TCRdb, only in-frame clones are kept and a portion is missing. The repertoire holds tens of thousands of clones, with about 81% as singletons. Sequencing input: PBMCs. These receptors were obtained from a man aged 65 to 79 with lung cancer. Each CDR3 is given with its conserved first and last residue. D genes are given only for firm matches. Clone size is not always given. Where it is, it says once, few, many or a class for expanded clones.

>TRBV11-2|TRBJ2-3|.|.|15
CASSLSGDSTDTQYF
TGTGCCAGCAGCTTAAGCGGCGATAGCACAGATACGCAGTATTTT
>TRBV6-5|TRBJ2-3|.|.|14
CASSPGHFTDTQYF
TGTGCCAGCAGTCCGGGACACTTCACAGATACGCAGTATTTT
>TRBV4-3|TRBJ2-1|.|.|15
CASSYTGRPADEQFF
TGCGCCAGCAGCTACACCGGGCGCCCGGCAGATGAGCAGTTCTTC
>TRBV7-9|TRBJ1-1|.|.|14
CASSKGLMNTEAFF
TGTGCCAGCAGCAAAGGGTTAATGAACACTGAAGCTTTCTTT
>TRBV18|TRBJ1-1|.|.|15
CASSPPAAGNTEAFF
TGTGCCAGCTCACCACCGGCGGCGGGGAACACTGAAGCTTTCTTT
>TRBV23-1|TRBJ1-2|.|.|19
CARRRGGAKEGSGDYGYTF
TGCGCCCGCAGGCGAGGGGGGGCGAAAGAAGGAAGCGGGGACTATGGCTACACCTTC
>TRBV5-1|TRBJ2-7|.|.|12
CASSTDRAEQYF
TGCGCCAGCAGCACGGATAGAGCCGAGCAGTACTTC
>TRBV12-5|TRBJ1-1|.|TRBD1|13
CASGLGQALEAFF
TGTGCTAGTGGTTTAGGACAGGCGCTGGAAGCTTTCTTT
>TRBV19|TRBJ2-5|.|TRBD2|15
CASSPQTSGGAIQYF
TGTGCCAGTAGTCCCCAGACTAGCGGGGGGGCAATCCAGTACTTC
>TRBV18|TRBJ2-2|.|TRBD2|16
CASSPPGGISSGELFF
TGTGCCAGCTCACCACCGGGAGGGATCAGCTCCGGGGAGCTGTTTTTT
>TRBV24-1|TRBJ2-1|.|.|11
CATERANLQFF
TGTGCCACGGAACGGGCCAATTTGCAGTTCTTC
>TRBV5-1|TRBJ2-5|.|.|15
CASSLVPRGQETQYF
TGCGCCAGCAGCTTGGTCCCCAGGGGCCAAGAGACCCAGTACTTC
>TRBV7-6|TRBJ2-1|many|TRBD2|13
CASSYPGLVEQFF
TGTGCCAGCAGCTACCCGGGACTAGTTGAGCAGTTCTTC
>TRBV19|TRBJ2-1|once|TRBD2|15
CASSLPRTSLNEQFF
TGTGCCAGTAGTCTGCCTAGGACTAGTCTCAATGAGCAGTTCTTC
>TRBV5-1|TRBJ1-6|.|TRBD1|17
CASNLVTGGEGNSPLHF
TGCGCCAGCAATCTGGTGACAGGGGGCGAAGGTAATTCACCCCTCCACTTT
>TRBV5-1|TRBJ1-2|.|TRBD1|17
CASSLDARGGKTSGYTF
TGCGCCAGCAGCTTGGACGCCAGGGGGGGAAAAACTTCTGGCTACACCTTC
>TRBV18|TRBJ2-3|once|.|15
CASSPGATGTDTQYF
TGTGCCAGCTCACCAGGTGCGACAGGCACAGATACGCAGTATTTT
>TRBV15|TRBJ1-6|.|.|13
CATSGAGLSPLHF
TGTGCCACCTCGGGGGCAGGGTTATCACCCCTCCACTTT
>TRBV27|TRBJ1-1|.|.|12
CASSLTGNEAFF
TGTGCCAGCAGCCTTACCGGGAACGAAGCTTTCTTT
>TRBV13|TRBJ2-3|.|.|15
CASSLSSASRDTQYF
TGTGCCAGCAGCTTAAGTTCGGCTAGCCGGGATACGCAGTATTTT
>TRBV5-1|TRBJ2-7|.|.|15
CASSSYGTSVTEQYF
TGCGCCAGCAGCTCTTACGGGACATCGGTAACCGAGCAGTACTTC
>TRBV27|TRBJ1-5|.|.|18
CASSPSTPQGYSNQPQHF
TGTGCCAGCAGTCCCTCTACACCCCAGGGATATAGCAATCAGCCCCAGCATTTT
>TRBV14|TRBJ1-6|.|.|13
CASSQGVHSPLHF
TGTGCCAGCAGCCAAGGGGTCCATTCACCCCTCCACTTT
>TRBV6-5|TRBJ2-3|few|TRBD2|15
CASSGLAGLTDTQYF
TGTGCCAGTTCGGGACTAGCGGGGCTCACAGATACGCAGTATTTT
>TRBV12-3/TRBV12-4|TRBJ1-5|.|.|13
CASSEWGGQPQHF
TGTGCCAGCAGTGAGTGGGGTGGTCAGCCCCAGCATTTT
>TRBV12-5|TRBJ2-7|.|TRBD2|18
CASGLVHGRTSDSYEQYF
TGTGCTAGTGGTTTGGTACATGGTCGGACTAGCGACTCCTACGAGCAGTACTTC
>TRBV12-3/TRBV12-4|TRBJ2-7|few|.|12
CASSLRAREQYF
TGTGCCAGCAGTTTACGAGCACGGGAGCAGTACTTC
>TRBV5-4|TRBJ2-2|.|TRBD1|16
CASVPGQGKGTGELFF
TGTGCCAGCGTACCCGGACAGGGGAAAGGCACCGGGGAGCTGTTTTTT